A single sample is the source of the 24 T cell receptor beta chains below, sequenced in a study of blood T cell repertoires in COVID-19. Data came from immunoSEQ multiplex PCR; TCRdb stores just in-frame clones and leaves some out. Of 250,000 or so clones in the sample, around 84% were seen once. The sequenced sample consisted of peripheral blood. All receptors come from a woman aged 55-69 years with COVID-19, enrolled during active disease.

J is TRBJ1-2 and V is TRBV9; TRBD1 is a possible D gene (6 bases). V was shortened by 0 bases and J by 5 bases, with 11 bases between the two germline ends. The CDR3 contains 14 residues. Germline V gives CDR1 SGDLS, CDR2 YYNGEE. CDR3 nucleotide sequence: TGTGCCAGCAGCGTAGGGACAGATGGATATGGCTACACCTTC. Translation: CASSVGTDGYGYTF.

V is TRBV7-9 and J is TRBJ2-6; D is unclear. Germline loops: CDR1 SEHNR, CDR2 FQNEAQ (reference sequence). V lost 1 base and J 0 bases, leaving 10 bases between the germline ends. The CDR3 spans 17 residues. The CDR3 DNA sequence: TGTGCCAGCAGCTTAGGGGCAGGTTACTCTGGGGCCAACGTCCTGACTTTC. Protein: CASSLGAGYSGANVLTF.

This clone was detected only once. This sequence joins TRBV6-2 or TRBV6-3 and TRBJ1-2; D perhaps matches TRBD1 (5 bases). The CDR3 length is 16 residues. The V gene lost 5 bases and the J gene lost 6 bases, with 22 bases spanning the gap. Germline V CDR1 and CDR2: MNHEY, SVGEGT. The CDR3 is CASSQPRGREADGYTF. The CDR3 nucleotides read TGTGCCAGCAGTCAGCCCCGGGGCAGGGAGGCGGATGGCTACACCTTC.

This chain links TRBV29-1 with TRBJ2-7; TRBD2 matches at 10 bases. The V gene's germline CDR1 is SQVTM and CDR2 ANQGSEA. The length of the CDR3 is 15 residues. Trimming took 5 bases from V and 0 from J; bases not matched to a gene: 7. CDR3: CSVKVGLADSYEQYF. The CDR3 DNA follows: TGCAGCGTTAAAGTCGGACTAGCGGACTCCTACGAGCAGTACTTC.

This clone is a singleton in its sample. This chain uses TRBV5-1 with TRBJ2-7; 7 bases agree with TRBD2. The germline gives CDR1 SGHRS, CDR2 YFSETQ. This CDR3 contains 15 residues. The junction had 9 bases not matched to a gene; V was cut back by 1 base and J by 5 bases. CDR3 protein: CASSLRAGVLHEQYF. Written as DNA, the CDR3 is TGCGCCAGCAGCTTGCGGGCGGGGGTGCTTCACGAGCAGTACTTC.

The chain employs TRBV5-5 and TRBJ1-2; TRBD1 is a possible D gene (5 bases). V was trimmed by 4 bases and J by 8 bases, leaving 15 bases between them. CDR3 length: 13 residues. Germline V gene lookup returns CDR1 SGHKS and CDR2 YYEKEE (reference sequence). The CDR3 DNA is TGTGCCAGCAGCCCCCGGGGGTATGACGGCTACACCTTC. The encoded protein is CASSPRGYDGYTF.

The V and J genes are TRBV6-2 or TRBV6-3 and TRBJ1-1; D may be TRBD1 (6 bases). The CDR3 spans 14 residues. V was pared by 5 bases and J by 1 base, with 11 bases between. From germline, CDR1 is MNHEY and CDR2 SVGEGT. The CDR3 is CASSGWGQNTEAFF. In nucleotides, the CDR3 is TGTGCCAGCAGTGGGTGGGGACAGAACACTGAAGCTTTCTTT.

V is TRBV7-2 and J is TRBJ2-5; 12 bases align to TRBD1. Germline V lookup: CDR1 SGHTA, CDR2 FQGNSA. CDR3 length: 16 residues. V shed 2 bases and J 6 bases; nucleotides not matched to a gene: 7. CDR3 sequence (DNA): TGTGCCAGCAGCTTATCCGGGACAGGGGGCGGAAAGACCCAGTACTTC. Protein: CASSLSGTGGGKTQYF.

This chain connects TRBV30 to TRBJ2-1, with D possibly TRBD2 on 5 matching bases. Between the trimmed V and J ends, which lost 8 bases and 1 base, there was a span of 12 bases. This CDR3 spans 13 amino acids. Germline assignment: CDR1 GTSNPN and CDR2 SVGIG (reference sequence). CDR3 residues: CALLRASYNEQFF. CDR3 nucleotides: TGTGCCCTCCTGCGGGCGTCCTACAATGAGCAGTTCTTC.

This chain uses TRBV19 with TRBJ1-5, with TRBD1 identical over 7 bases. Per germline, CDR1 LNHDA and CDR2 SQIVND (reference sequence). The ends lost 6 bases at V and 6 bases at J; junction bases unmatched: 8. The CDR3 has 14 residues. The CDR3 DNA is TGTGCCAGTAGGACAACAGGGGTTCCTCAGCCCCAGCATTTT. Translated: CASRTTGVPQPQHF.

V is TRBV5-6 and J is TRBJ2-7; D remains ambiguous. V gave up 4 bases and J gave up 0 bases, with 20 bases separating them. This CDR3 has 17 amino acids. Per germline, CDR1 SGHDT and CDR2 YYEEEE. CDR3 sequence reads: CASSRYLTGFSSYEQYF. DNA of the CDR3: TGTGCCAGCAGCCGGTACCTAACCGGGTTTAGCTCCTACGAGCAGTACTTC.

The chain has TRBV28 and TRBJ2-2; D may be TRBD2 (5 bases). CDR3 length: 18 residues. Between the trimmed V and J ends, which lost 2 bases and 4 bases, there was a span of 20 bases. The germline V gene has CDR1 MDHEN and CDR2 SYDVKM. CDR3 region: CASSLRETSPGSTGELFF. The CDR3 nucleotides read TGTGCCAGCAGTTTACGGGAAACCTCTCCCGGTAGCACCGGGGAGCTGTTTTTT.

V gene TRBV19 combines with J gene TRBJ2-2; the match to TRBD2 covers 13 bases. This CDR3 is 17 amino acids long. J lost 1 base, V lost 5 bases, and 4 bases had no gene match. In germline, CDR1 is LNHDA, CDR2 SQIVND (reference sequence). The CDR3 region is CASSGRTSGRNTGELFF. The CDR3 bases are TGTGCCAGTAGTGGGAGGACTAGCGGGAGGAACACCGGGGAGCTGTTTTTT.

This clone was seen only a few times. The CDR3 DNA sequence: TGTGCCAGTAGTATAGGACAGAGACGGGAGAGAGGCGGCTACACCTTC. This encodes CASSIGQRRERGGYTF. This chain links TRBV19 with TRBJ1-2; tentative D call: TRBD1 (5 bases). The ends were cut back, 1 base at V and 8 bases at J, with 20 bases in the middle. The CDR3 totals 16 residues. Germline CDR1 and CDR2: LNHDA and SQIVND (reference sequence).

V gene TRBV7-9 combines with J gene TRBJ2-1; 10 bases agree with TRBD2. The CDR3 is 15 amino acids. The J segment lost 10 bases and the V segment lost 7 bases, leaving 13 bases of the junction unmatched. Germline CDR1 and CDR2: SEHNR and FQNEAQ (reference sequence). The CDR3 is CASTPKGGLAPEQFF. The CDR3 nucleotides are TGTGCCAGCACCCCAAAGGGGGGACTAGCGCCAGAGCAGTTCTTC.

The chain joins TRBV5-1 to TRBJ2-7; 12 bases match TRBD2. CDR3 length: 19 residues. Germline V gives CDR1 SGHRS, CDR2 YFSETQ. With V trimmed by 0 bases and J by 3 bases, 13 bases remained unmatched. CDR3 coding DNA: TGCGCCAGCAGCTTGGGACCCACTAGCGGGAGGACCCCGGGCTACGAGCAGTACTTC. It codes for CASSLGPTSGRTPGYEQYF.

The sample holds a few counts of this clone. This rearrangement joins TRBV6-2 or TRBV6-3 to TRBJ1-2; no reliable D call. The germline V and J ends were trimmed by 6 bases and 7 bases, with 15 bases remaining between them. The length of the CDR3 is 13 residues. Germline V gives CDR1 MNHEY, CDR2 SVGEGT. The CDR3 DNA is TGTGCCAGCAGCTCTGTCCAAGAGAGTGGCTACACCTTC. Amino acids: CASSSVQESGYTF.

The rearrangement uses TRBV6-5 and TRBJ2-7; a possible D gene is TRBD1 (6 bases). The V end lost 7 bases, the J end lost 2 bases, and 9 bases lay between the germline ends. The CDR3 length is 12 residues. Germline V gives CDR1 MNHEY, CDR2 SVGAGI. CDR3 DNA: TGTGCCAGCACGCCAGGGGCCTACGAGCAGTACTTC. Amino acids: CASTPGAYEQYF.

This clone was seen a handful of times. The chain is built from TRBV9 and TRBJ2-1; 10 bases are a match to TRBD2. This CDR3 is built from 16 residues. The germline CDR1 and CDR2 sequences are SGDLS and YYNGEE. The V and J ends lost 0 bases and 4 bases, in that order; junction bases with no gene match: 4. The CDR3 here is CASSVDLAGVYNEQFF. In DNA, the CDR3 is TGTGCCAGCAGCGTAGACCTAGCGGGAGTTTACAATGAGCAGTTCTTC. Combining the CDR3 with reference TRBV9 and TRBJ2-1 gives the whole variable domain DSGVTQTPKHLITATGQRVTLRCSPRSGDLSVYWYQQSLDQGLQFLIQYYNGEERAKGNILERFSAQQFPDLHSELNLSSLELGDSALYFCASSVDLAGVYNEQFFGPGTRLTVL.

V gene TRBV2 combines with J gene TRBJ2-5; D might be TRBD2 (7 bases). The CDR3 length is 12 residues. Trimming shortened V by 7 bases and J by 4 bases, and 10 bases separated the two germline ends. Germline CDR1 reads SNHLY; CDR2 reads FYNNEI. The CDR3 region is CASKGGIETQYF. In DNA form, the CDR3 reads TGTGCCAGCAAGGGGGGGATAGAGACCCAGTACTTC.

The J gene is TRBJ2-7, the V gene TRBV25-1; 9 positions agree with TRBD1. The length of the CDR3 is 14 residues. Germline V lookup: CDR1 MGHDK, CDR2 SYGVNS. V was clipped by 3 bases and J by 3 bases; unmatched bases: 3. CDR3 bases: TGTGCCAGCAGTGACACAGGGGGCCACTACGAGCAGTACTTC. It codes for CASSDTGGHYEQYF.

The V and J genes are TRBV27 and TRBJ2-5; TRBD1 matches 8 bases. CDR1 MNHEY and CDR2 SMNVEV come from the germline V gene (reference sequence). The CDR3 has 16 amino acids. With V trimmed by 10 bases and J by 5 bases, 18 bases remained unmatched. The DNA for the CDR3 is TGTGCCACCTCAGGGGTGAACAGGGGGTTAATCGAGACCCAGTACTTC. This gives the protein CATSGVNRGLIETQYF.

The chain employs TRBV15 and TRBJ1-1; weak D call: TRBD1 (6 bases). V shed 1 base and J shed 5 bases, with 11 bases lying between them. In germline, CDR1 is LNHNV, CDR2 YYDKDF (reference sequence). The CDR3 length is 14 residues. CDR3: CATSRGPQGTEAFF. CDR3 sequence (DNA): TGTGCCACCAGCAGAGGGCCTCAGGGGACTGAAGCTTTCTTT.

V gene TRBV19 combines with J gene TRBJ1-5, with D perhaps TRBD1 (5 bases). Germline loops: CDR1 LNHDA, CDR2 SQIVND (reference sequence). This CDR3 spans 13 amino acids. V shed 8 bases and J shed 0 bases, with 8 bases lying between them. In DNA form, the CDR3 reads TGTGCCAGTCGGGACTTTAGCAATCAGCCCCAGCATTTT. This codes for CASRDFSNQPQHF.